The 4 T cell receptor beta chains in this list originate from one sample, sequenced in a study of breast tumors, draining lymph nodes, adjacent tissues. Axillary draining lymph nodes of breast cancer patients supplied the node samples. TCRdb fed the multiplex PCR reads into MiXCR, producing one record per CDR3 protein. The sample carries 150,000 to 250,000 distinct CDR3 sequences, approximately 31% recorded once. The material sequenced was axillary lymph node tissue. All receptors come from a female donor with breast cancer. Some clones in this sample may be carry-over from other donors' samples.

This clonotype occurred once. The chain combines TRBV29-1 with TRBJ2-3; 13 positions agree with TRBD2. The germline CDR1 and CDR2 sequences are SQVTM and ANQGSEA. Trimming at V came to 7 bases and at J to 2 bases, leaving 9 bases not matched to a gene. This CDR3 has 16 residues. CDR3 sequence reads: CSALLAGGSVTDTQYF. The CDR3 DNA follows: TGCAGCGCCCTACTAGCGGGGGGGAGTGTCACAGATACGCAGTATTTT.

The CDR3 nucleotides read TGCAGCGGCGATCAGGGAGACTATGGCTACACCTTC. Translating it yields CSGDQGDYGYTF. The chain uses TRBV29-1 and TRBJ1-2; TRBD1 might be the D (5 bases). The CDR3 sequence is 12 residues long. Trimming removed 7 bases from V and 3 bases from J, with 12 bases in between. Per the germline V gene, CDR1 is SQVTM and CDR2 is ANQGSEA.

In the case of this clonotype: Possible read error: a much larger clone is one base away. The chain's CDR3 is CASSPGPDQPRHF. The CDR3 DNA sequence: TGTGCCAGCAGCCCGGGACCGGATCAGCCCCGGCATTTT. This rearrangement joins TRBV5-5 to TRBJ1-5; perhaps TRBD1 as D (5 bases). From germline, CDR1 is SGHKS and CDR2 YYEKEE (reference sequence). This CDR3 region has 13 residues.

This clonotype was counted at least ten times. Germline is not matched at one junction end, which may reflect a read error. The chain carries TRBV5-8 and TRBJ1-2; D possibly corresponds to TRBD1 (5 bases). Germline CDR1 and CDR2: SGHTS and YDEGEE. This CDR3 region has 12 residues. For the CDR3, the DNA is TGTGCCAGCTCCCTGGGGCGGAGTAGCGTCCACTTC. Translation gives CASSLGRSSVHF.